This is a list of T cell receptor beta chains from one sample in a study of regulatory T cells in long-lasting Graves disease. TCRdb passed the multiplex PCR reads through MiXCR, listing each CDR3 protein once. The profile covers hundreds of thousands of distinct CDR3 sequences, with about a sixth appearing a single time and roughly 29% taken by the ten largest. These data were also filed under a second study, of T cells in Graves' hyperthyroidism and ophthalmopathy.

Here the sequenced sample was peripheral blood mononuclear cells (PBMCs), taken at new diagnosis, from a patient treated with antithyroid drugs. These receptor sequences come from a man aged 35 to 55 with Graves disease. Each CDR3 is given with its conserved first and last residue. A D gene is named only where the DNA matches it firmly. Not all rows give a size; the values are once, few, many and, for expanded clones, a class.

D gene: NA; clone size: many; J gene: TRBJ2-7; V gene: TRBV20-1; CDR3 DNA: TGCAGTGCCACGGGATCAGGGGCGGTCTACGAGCAGTACTTC; CDR3 protein: CSATGSGAVYEQYF
D gene: NA; clone size: few; J gene: TRBJ2-7; V gene: TRBV7-3; CDR3 DNA: TGTGCCAGCAGCTTAACCCCCGTCGCGGTTAACTACGAGCAGTACTTC; CDR3 protein: CASSLTPVAVNYEQYF
D gene: NA; clone size: many; J gene: TRBJ2-4; V gene: TRBV7-2; CDR3 DNA: TGTGCCAGCAGCCTCAGGGAGTCCAAAAACATTCAGTACTTC; CDR3 protein: CASSLRESKNIQYF
D gene: TRBD2; clone size: NA; J gene: TRBJ2-2; V gene: TRBV20-1; CDR3 DNA: TGCAGTGCTAGGGCACTAGCGTTCGGGGAGCTGTTTTTT; CDR3 protein: CSARALAFGELFF
D gene: TRBD1; clone size: NA; J gene: TRBJ1-6; V gene: TRBV10-3; CDR3 DNA: TGTGCCATCAGTGATCGGACAGGGGATTCACCCCTCCACTTT; CDR3 protein: CAISDRTGDSPLHF
D gene: NA; clone size: few; J gene: TRBJ2-1; V gene: TRBV19; CDR3 DNA: TGTGCCAGTAGCAGGGAAGGACCTACCTACAATGAGCAGTTCTTC; CDR3 protein: CASSREGPTYNEQFF
D gene: TRBD2; clone size: many; J gene: TRBJ2-1; V gene: TRBV11-3; CDR3 DNA: TGTGCCAGCAGCACGTTAGCGGGGGGGGGTAATGAGCAGTTCTTC; CDR3 protein: CASSTLAGGGNEQFF
D gene: TRBD2; clone size: many; J gene: TRBJ2-3; V gene: TRBV11-2; CDR3 DNA: TGTGCCAGCAGCTTACGTCTCGGGGGGGGGAGCACAGATACGCAGTATTTT; CDR3 protein: CASSLRLGGGSTDTQYF
D gene: NA; clone size: many; J gene: TRBJ2-7; V gene: TRBV7-8; CDR3 DNA: TGTGCCAGCAGCTTAGATGAGGCAGCCTACGAGCAGTACTTC; CDR3 protein: CASSLDEAAYEQYF
D gene: NA; clone size: many; J gene: TRBJ1-5; V gene: TRBV9; CDR3 DNA: TGTGCCAGCAGCGGGGGAAGCGGCAATCAGCCCCAGCATTTT; CDR3 protein: CASSGGSGNQPQHF
D gene: NA; clone size: many; J gene: TRBJ1-1; V gene: TRBV28; CDR3 DNA: TGTGCCAGCAGCTTAGACAGGAAAGCTTTCTTT; CDR3 protein: CASSLDRKAFF
D gene: TRBD1; clone size: many; J gene: TRBJ2-3; V gene: TRBV20-1; CDR3 DNA: TGCAGTGCCCAGGGACAGGCGATGGGGGTAACGCAGTATTTT; CDR3 protein: CSAQGQAMGVTQYF
D gene: NA; clone size: many; J gene: TRBJ1-1; V gene: TRBV2; CDR3 DNA: TGTGCCAGCAAACTTTACAGTATGAACACTGAAGCTTTCTTT; CDR3 protein: CASKLYSMNTEAFF
D gene: NA; clone size: few; J gene: TRBJ2-1; V gene: TRBV6-9; CDR3 DNA: TGTGCCAGCAGTTACGTGGGGGGGCCTGTAGAGGGTTGGTTCTTC; CDR3 protein: CASSYVGGPVEGWFF
D gene: NA; clone size: many; J gene: TRBJ2-5; V gene: TRBV29-1; CDR3 DNA: TGCAGCGTGAATACCGGGATGTCATTTGACGGGGAGACCCAGTACTTC; CDR3 protein: CSVNTGMSFDGETQYF
D gene: NA; clone size: NA; J gene: TRBJ2-2; V gene: TRBV14; CDR3 DNA: TGTGCCAGCAGCCAACTCCCCGTACAGAACACCGGGGAGCTGTTTTTT; CDR3 protein: CASSQLPVQNTGELFF
D gene: TRBD2; clone size: NA; J gene: TRBJ2-3; V gene: TRBV4-2; CDR3 DNA: TGTGCCAGCAGCCAATTGTATACGGGGGGACTAGATACGCAGTATTTT; CDR3 protein: CASSQLYTGGLDTQYF
D gene: TRBD1; clone size: few; J gene: TRBJ2-3; V gene: TRBV30; CDR3 DNA: TGTGCCTGGAGTGTAGGGACAGGGGCCACAGATACGCAGTATTTT; CDR3 protein: CAWSVGTGATDTQYF